This T cell receptor beta chain was documented in a study of T cell responses to AZD1222 COVID-19 vaccine. Assay used: immunoSEQ multiplex PCR; TCRdb lists only in-frame clones, some missing. Among 50,000 to 85,000 clones listed, more than 65% were seen once. CDR3 length equals 13 residues. This TCR was recovered from an adult in good health. The sequenced sample was peripheral blood, obtained on day 0 of MenACWY control vaccination. The gene calls are TRBV12-3 or TRBV12-4 and TRBJ2-7, with 7 bases fitting TRBD2. The closer fit of TRBJ2-1 to the DNA end suggests the J call may be wrong. CDR3 nucleotides: TGTGCCAGCAGTGCTAGCGGCTACAATGAGCAGTTCTTC. Amino acids: CASSASGYNEQFF.